This paragraph covers one TCR beta chain sequence. Its antigen remains unidentified. Per-nucleotide qualities are absent, and no much larger clonotype sits a single base away. One collaborating source in Seattle enrolled patients while the patients were actively infected and followed the patients over time throughout the course of disease. The collaborating institutions used their own protocols to collect whole blood in K2EDTA tubes. Collaborator samples were shipped for TCRbeta analysis as frozen whole blood, isolated PBMCs, or DNA extracted from either sample type. The data are from a study of blood T cell repertoires in COVID-19 (dated by TCRdb to 2020 to 2022). With respect to the entire study: The collaborator samples originated in the United States, Italy and Spain and spanned the acute and convalescent phases of COVID-19. The prospective study material was composed of cDNA or gDNA derived from T cells, B-cell-depleted T cells, or PBMCs. Deeply sampled blood TCRbeta repertoires from subjects exposed to, actively infected with, or recovered from COVID-19 were included in the dataset. The repertoires were released in a freely available public database meant as a resource for research on the immune response to SARS-CoV-2. Samples came from the ongoing ImmuneRACE study (first 160 participants) plus 1,254 subjects from 6 global collaborators. The sample metadata nearly always contained a de-identified subject ID, COVID-19 status, age in years and sex. Where HLA class I and class II types were available, the types were taken from metadata supplied by the sample provider, not from assay-based typing. Study-wide conclusions, independent of this receptor: The amount of clinical and demographic metadata varied by source and participant and was provided uncurated.

CDR1 and CDR2 are drawn from the germline V gene: SGHTA, FQGNSA. The CDR3 contains 15 residues, cysteine and phenylalanine counted. Only the CDR3 portion is preserved as DNA: 45 bases, with reading frame beginning at the first base. The germline ends are 21 bases apart after V is trimmed by 5 bases and J by 8 bases. TCRbeta CDR3 regions were amplified from genomic DNA by means of the immunoSEQ Assay, a bias-controlled multiplex PCR. As for the original processing: Within the assay, amplification of reference gene primers was used to estimate how many nucleated cells each sample contained. To quantify the absolute abundance of each unique TCRbeta CDR3 rearrangement, sequence reads were collapsed and filtered. For each sample, productive Simpson clonality was calculated as the square root of Simpson's diversity index across productive rearrangements. TCRdb obtained this table from immuneACCESS and retained in-frame rearrangements with V and J assigned. These tables miss some clones; where compared with another copy, unresolved V genes account for less than half of the shortfall, and the remainder is unexplained. That table is the source of V, J and clone size, and D and trimming were worked out from the DNA. The sample includes about 440,000 clones, with 88% observed a single time. The top ten clonotypes cover about 12% of the sample.

The specimen was peripheral blood. The receptor was isolated from a woman aged 50 to 60 with COVID-19, enrolled during active disease. Recombination connected TRBV7-2 to TRBJ1-2; the D segment cannot be called with confidence. The CDR3 amino acid sequence is: CASSARAGRTDGYTF. Here is the DNA: TGTGCCAGCAGCGCCCGCGCCGGGAGGACGGACGGCTACACCTTC.